The 23 T cell receptor beta chains in this list originate from one sample, sequenced in a study of T cells in localized non-small cell lung cancer. Sequencing used immunoSEQ multiplex PCR; TCRdb keeps in-frame clones, though not all of them. The sample has 4,500 or so clones, roughly 30% seen once. Material: lung tumor tissue, obtained before any cancer treatment. All receptors come from a man aged 40 to 70 with stage II lung adenocarcinoma.

This clone has more than one count but fewer than ten. V gene TRBV19 combines with J gene TRBJ1-3, with D perhaps matching TRBD1 (6 bases). With 7 bases removed from V and 0 bases from J, the gap between germline ends came to 13 bases. Germline V gene sequence: CDR1 LNHDA, CDR2 SQIVND (reference sequence). The CDR3 is 15 residues long. CDR3 in DNA: TGTGCCAGTACTCTCGACAGGTACTCTGGAAACACCATATATTTT. Translating it yields CASTLDRYSGNTIYF.

This chain uses TRBV7-5 with TRBJ1-2. TRBV7-5 is given as a pseudogene. There are 15 residues in the CDR3. CDR3 bases: TGTGCCAGCAGCTTATCCGGAGGGGTAAGGAATGGCTACACCTTC. Protein product: CASSLSGGVRNGYTF.

In its sample, this clone was seen a few times. The genes are TRBV30 and TRBJ1-1, with D uncertain. CDR3 length: 12 residues. The germline V gene encodes CDR1 GTSNPN and CDR2 SVGIG (reference sequence). V was cut by 5 bases and J by 1 base, with 8 bases left in between. The CDR3 spells CAWRHPNTEAFF. The CDR3 DNA reads as TGTGCCTGGCGACACCCGAACACTGAAGCTTTCTTT.

The rearrangement links TRBV12-5 to TRBJ2-2; D is uncertain. The CDR3 runs 14 residues. The germline gives CDR1 LGHNT, CDR2 FRNRAP. The V gene lost 1 base and the J gene lost 6 bases, with 9 bases spanning the gap. This CDR3 is CASGLETWSGELFF. As DNA, the CDR3 is TGTGCTAGTGGTTTGGAAACTTGGTCCGGGGAGCTGTTTTTT.

A few counts support this clone. At one end the junction does not follow the germline gene, possibly because of a read error. The chain has TRBV6-8 and TRBJ1-1; D is uncertain. The CDR3 extends over 12 amino acids. Germline loops: CDR1 MNHGY, CDR2 SAAAGT. CDR3 loop: CAISNPNTEAFF. CDR3 nucleotide sequence: TGTGCCATCAGTAACCCGAACACTGAAGCTTTCTTT.

The CDR3 nucleotides read TGTGCCAGTAGGAGGACTGGTAGCACAGATACGCAGTATTTT. It translates to CASRRTGSTDTQYF. This chain links TRBV19 with TRBJ2-3; the D gene is possibly TRBD2 (5 bases). This CDR3 has 14 amino acids. The V end lost 6 bases, the J end lost 0 bases, and 10 bases lay between the germline ends. Germline V lookup: CDR1 LNHDA, CDR2 SQIVND (reference sequence).

This clone is termed medium-sized. The chain recombines TRBV6-8 with TRBJ2-2, with 15 bases lining up with TRBD2. V lost 8 bases to trimming and J lost 5 bases; unmatched junction nucleotides: 6. This CDR3 is built from 16 residues. Germline assignment: CDR1 MNHGY and CDR2 SAAAGT. CDR3 bases: TGTGCCAGCGGGGGACTAGCGGGAGGTTGGACCGGGGAGCTGTTTTTT. Protein: CASGGLAGGWTGELFF.

Only a few counts were recorded for this clone. The chain carries TRBV28 and TRBJ1-4; no firm D call. The CDR3 has 13 residues. The germline V gene has CDR1 MDHEN and CDR2 SYDVKM. V lost 5 bases and J 8 bases, leaving 12 bases between the germline ends. CDR3 sequence (DNA): TGTGCCAGCAGTGCCCCCCCGAGGGAAAAACTGTTTTTT. The encoded protein is CASSAPPREKLFF.

This clone was detected only a few times. The gene calls are TRBV6-8 and TRBJ2-1; maybe TRBD1 (5 bases). There are 13 residues in the CDR3. Germline V gives CDR1 MNHGY, CDR2 SAAAGT. V shed 10 bases and J shed 2 bases, with 12 bases lying between them. CDR3 DNA: TGTGCCACCGACCAGGGCCCCTACAATGAGCAGTTCTTC. Translating gives CATDQGPYNEQFF.

The chain is built from TRBV12-5 and TRBJ1-1; 12 bases line up with TRBD1. CDR3 size: 17 residues. V lost 7 bases, J lost 0 bases, and 9 bases stayed unmatched. Per the germline V gene, CDR1 is LGHNT and CDR2 is FRNRAP. The CDR3 coding sequence is TGTGCTAGTGCCGCCGGGACAGGGGGCGTTATGAACACTGAAGCTTTCTTT. Translating it yields CASAAGTGGVMNTEAFF.

The chain has TRBV10-3 and TRBJ2-3; 10 bases line up with TRBD2. The trim removed 7 bases at V and 4 bases at J, leaving 8 bases unmatched. The CDR3 has 15 residues. The germline V gene encodes CDR1 ENHRY and CDR2 SYGVKD. The CDR3 sequence: CAIKGASGSSDTQYF. CDR3 coding DNA: TGTGCCATCAAGGGGGCTAGCGGGAGCTCAGATACGCAGTATTTT.

This chain connects TRBV28 to TRBJ2-3; 8 bases map to TRBD2. With 6 bases clipped from V and 6 bases from J, the junction kept 8 bases outside the gene matches. Germline V gives CDR1 MDHEN, CDR2 SYDVKM. The CDR3 sequence is 14 residues long. CDR3 region: CASSPGGVRDTQYF. The CDR3 bases are TGTGCCAGCAGCCCGGGGGGGGTCCGGGATACGCAGTATTTT.

This clone was seen a few times. The chain carries TRBV12-2 and TRBJ2-7; TRBD2 was called by the table and not checked on the DNA. TRBV12-2 is a documented pseudogene. The CDR3 length is 15 residues. CDR3 region: CAGCLDGGPSYEQYF. The CDR3 DNA reads as TGTGCCGGATGTTTAGACGGGGGGCCTTCCTACGAGCAGTACTTC.

V gene TRBV9 combines with J gene TRBJ2-3; the D is unclear. CDR3 size: 12 residues. Between the trimmed V and J ends, which lost 5 bases and 6 bases, there was a span of 10 bases. CDR1 and CDR2 (germline): SGDLS, YYNGEE. The chain's CDR3 is CASRGPGDTQYF. The CDR3 DNA is TGTGCCAGCAGAGGACCCGGGGATACGCAGTATTTT. The whole variable domain, remainder taken from reference TRBV9 and TRBJ2-3, is DSGVTQTPKHLITATGQRVTLRCSPRSGDLSVYWYQQSLDQGLQFLIQYYNGEERAKGNILERFSAQQFPDLHSELNLSSLELGDSALYFCASRGPGDTQYFGPGTRLTVL.

In its sample, this clone ranks as medium-sized. The chain employs TRBV11-3 and TRBJ1-1; the match to TRBD1 covers 7 bases. The CDR3 has 15 amino acids. The V and J ends lost 5 bases and 4 bases, in that order; junction bases with no gene match: 10. Germline CDR1 reads SGHNT; CDR2 reads YENEEA. The CDR3 sequence is CASSLRQGSSTEAFF. The CDR3 nucleotides are TGTGCCAGCAGCCTCCGACAGGGCTCGAGCACTGAAGCTTTCTTT.

The CDR3 region is CASRRTSLVGEQFF. The CDR3 DNA reads as TGTGCCAGCCGCCGGACTAGCCTGGTGGGTGAGCAGTTCTTC. This chain uses TRBV6-8 with TRBJ2-1, with 8 positions matching TRBD2. The J segment lost 9 bases and the V segment lost 8 bases, leaving 12 bases of the junction unmatched. CDR1 is MNHGY, CDR2 SAAAGT, per germline. The CDR3 is 14 residues long.

This clone was seen more than once but under ten times. This sequence joins TRBV5-1 and TRBJ2-5; tentative D call: TRBD2 (6 bases). The CDR3 is 14 amino acids. Germline V CDR1 and CDR2: SGHRS, YFSETQ. V dropped 4 bases and J dropped 8 bases, with 18 bases sitting between them. This CDR3 reads CASSRRRDSGTQYF. In DNA, the CDR3 is TGCGCCAGCAGCCGTAGACGGGACTCGGGTACCCAGTACTTC.

The chain recombines TRBV19 with TRBJ2-7; TRBD2 might be the D (5 bases). This CDR3 is built from 16 residues. Trimming left V 5 bases short and J 3 bases short, with 20 bases between. The germline CDR1 and CDR2 sequences are LNHDA and SQIVND (reference sequence). CDR3 residues: CASSPDLATGNYEQYF. In DNA form, the CDR3 reads TGTGCCAGTAGTCCGGACTTAGCGACGGGGAACTACGAGCAGTACTTC.

The rearrangement links TRBV6-8 to TRBJ2-1; the D gene is possibly TRBD2 (5 bases). This CDR3 has 12 residues. V lost 10 bases to trimming and J lost 3 bases, with 10 bases between them. Per the germline V gene, CDR1 is MNHGY and CDR2 is SAAAGT. In DNA form, the CDR3 reads TGTGCCACACACGAGGGCTACAATGAGCAGTTCTTC. Amino acids: CATHEGYNEQFF.

V usage is TRBV12-5 and J usage is TRBJ2-6; D is unresolved. Per germline, CDR1 LGHNT and CDR2 FRNRAP. The V end was cut by 7 bases, the J end by 3 bases, with 13 bases between. This CDR3 is 15 amino acids long. In DNA form, the CDR3 reads TGTGCTAGTGCCTCTAGGGAAGGTGGGGCCAACGTCCTGACTTTC. This gives the protein CASASREGGANVLTF.

V usage is TRBV6-8 and J usage is TRBJ1-5, with D unresolved. The ends were cut back, 5 bases at V and 4 bases at J, with 9 bases in the middle. Germline assignment: CDR1 MNHGY and CDR2 SAAAGT. The CDR3 totals 13 residues. This CDR3 reads CASSPLRNQPQHF. CDR3 DNA: TGTGCCAGCAGTCCCCTTCGAAATCAGCCCCAGCATTTT.

A few counts support this clone. The V and J genes are TRBV14 and TRBJ2-1; D is uncertain. This CDR3 is built from 16 residues. V lost 4 bases and J 0 bases, leaving 13 bases between the germline ends. Germline V gene data show CDR1 as SGHDN and CDR2 as FVKESK. The CDR3 loop reads CASSPLGGISYNEQFF. CDR3 in DNA: TGTGCCAGCAGCCCGTTGGGCGGCATCTCCTACAATGAGCAGTTCTTC.

V usage is TRBV23-1 and J usage is TRBJ2-5; 7 bases agree with TRBD2. TRBV23-1 falls under the ORF class, with uncertain function. CDR3 length: 16 amino acids. V trimming: 6 bases; J trimming: 2 bases; junction bases outside the gene matches: 12. CDR3 sequence (DNA): TGCGCCAGCAGCCAAGATCGGGCTAGCGGTCAAGAGACCCAGTACTTC. Translation gives CASSQDRASGQETQYF.